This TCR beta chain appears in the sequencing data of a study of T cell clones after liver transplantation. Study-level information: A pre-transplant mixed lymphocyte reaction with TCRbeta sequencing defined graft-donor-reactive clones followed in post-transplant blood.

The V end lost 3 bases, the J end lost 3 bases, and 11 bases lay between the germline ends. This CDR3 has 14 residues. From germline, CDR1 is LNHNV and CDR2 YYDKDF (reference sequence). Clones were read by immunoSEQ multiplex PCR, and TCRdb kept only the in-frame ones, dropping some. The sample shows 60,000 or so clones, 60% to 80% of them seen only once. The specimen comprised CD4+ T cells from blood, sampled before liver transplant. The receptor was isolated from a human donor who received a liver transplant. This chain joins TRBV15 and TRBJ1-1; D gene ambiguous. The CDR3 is CATSSPWAYTEAFF. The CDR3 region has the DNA TGTGCCACCAGCAGCCCCTGGGCATACACTGAAGCTTTCTTT.